The present T cell receptor beta chain was sequenced within a study of vaccination and CD4 T cells after COVID-19. Study details: Recovered patients in the cohort numbered six men and four women, two of them Hispanic. Investigators took post-vaccine samples a median roughly 73 days after dose two, within a range of 14 to 241. Subjects got two shots of BNT162b2 or mRNA-1273 vaccine.

On this clonotype: Antigen specificity is unknown.

The V gene lost 2 bases and the J gene lost 2 bases, with 10 bases spanning the gap. Per germline, CDR1 SGHVS and CDR2 FQNEAQ. The CDR3 extends over 14 amino acids. This sample's treatment: approximately 10-day PBMC culture with coronavirus spike peptide pools or control peptides (ViraFEST assay). Under the ViraFEST approach, antigen-specific T cells were expanded with peptide pools and TCRs subsequently sequenced. The Oncomine TCR Beta short-read assay sequenced DNA from cultured CD4+ T cells. TCRdb independently ran MiXCR on the PCR reads; one entry per CDR3 protein. The table lists about 18,000 distinct CDR3 sequences, 78% of them singletons.

The sequence was collected from a human donor who received a COVID-19 vaccine. The source material was CD4+ T cells from blood, cultured in vitro, sampled after SARS-CoV-2 vaccination. The V gene is TRBV7-8, the J gene TRBJ2-7; tentatively, D is TRBD1 or TRBD2 (5 bases each). CDR3 coding DNA: TGTGCCAGCAGCTTAAGAGGGGCTACCTACGAGCAGTACTTC. Its translation: CASSLRGATYEQYF. Together with reference TRBV7-8 and TRBJ2-7, the CDR3 gives the full variable domain: GAGVSQSPRYKVAKRGQDVALRCDPISGHVSLFWYQQALGQGPEFLTYFQNEAQLDKSGLPSDRFFAERPEGSVSTLKIQRTQQEDSAVYLCASSLRGATYEQYFGPGTRLTVT.